This TCR beta chain came from a study of blood T cell repertoires in COVID-19. The J segment lost 7 bases and the V segment lost 0 bases, leaving 5 bases of the junction unmatched. Germline assignment: CDR1 LGHNA and CDR2 YSLEER. The CDR3 runs 14 residues. Authors' analysis steps: For nucleated cells, counts were estimated from reference gene primer amplification. Sequencing used immunoSEQ multiplex PCR; TCRdb keeps in-frame clones, though not all of them. The V and J calls and the clone size are those of that table, but D and trimming were determined from the DNA. This table holds more than 110,000 clones, 84% found once.

Sequences were obtained from peripheral blood. The V and J genes are TRBV4-3 and TRBJ2-7, with 8 bases matching TRBD2. The sequence was collected from a human donor in a cohort sampled during active COVID-19. The CDR3 DNA reads TGCGCCAGCAGCCAAGAACCAGGCGGGGGGGAGCAGTACTTC. Its translation: CASSQEPGGGEQYF.